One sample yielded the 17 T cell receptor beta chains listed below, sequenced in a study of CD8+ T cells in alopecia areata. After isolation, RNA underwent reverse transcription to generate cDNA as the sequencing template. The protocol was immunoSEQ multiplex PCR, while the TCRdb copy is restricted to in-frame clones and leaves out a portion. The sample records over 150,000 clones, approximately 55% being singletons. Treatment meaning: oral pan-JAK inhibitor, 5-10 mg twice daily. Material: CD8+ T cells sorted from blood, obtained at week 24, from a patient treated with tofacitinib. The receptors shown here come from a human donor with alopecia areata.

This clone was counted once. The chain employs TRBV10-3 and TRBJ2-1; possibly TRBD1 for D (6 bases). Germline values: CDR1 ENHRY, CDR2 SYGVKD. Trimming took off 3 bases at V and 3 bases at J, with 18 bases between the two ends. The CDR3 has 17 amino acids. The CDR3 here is CAISDDLTHRDYNEQFF. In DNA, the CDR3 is TGTGCCATCAGTGACGATCTTACTCACAGGGACTACAATGAGCAGTTCTTC.

DNA of the CDR3: TGTGCCAGCAGCTTAGATCCGGGTAGGGGAACTGAAGCTTTCTTT. It is translated as CASSLDPGRGTEAFF. The chain links TRBV11-2 to TRBJ1-1; D may be TRBD1 (5 bases). CDR1 SGHAT and CDR2 FQNNGV come from the germline V gene. The germline V and J ends were trimmed by 0 bases and 5 bases, with 13 bases remaining between them. CDR3 length: 15 residues.

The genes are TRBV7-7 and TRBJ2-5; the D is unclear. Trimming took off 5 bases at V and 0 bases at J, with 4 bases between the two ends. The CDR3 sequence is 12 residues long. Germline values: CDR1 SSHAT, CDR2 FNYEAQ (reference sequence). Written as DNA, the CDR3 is TGTGCCAGCAGCCCAAACCAAGAGACCCAGTACTTC. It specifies CASSPNQETQYF.

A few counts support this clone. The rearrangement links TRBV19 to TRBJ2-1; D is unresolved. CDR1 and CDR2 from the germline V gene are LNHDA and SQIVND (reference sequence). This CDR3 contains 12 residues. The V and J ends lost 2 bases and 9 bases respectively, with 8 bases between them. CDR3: CASSIPSREQFF. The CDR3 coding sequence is TGTGCCAGTAGTATACCGTCTCGTGAGCAGTTCTTC.

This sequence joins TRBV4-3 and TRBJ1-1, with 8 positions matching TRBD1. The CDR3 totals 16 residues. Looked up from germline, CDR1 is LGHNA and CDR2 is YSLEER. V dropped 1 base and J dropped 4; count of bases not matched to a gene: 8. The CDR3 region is CASSQGRGRDGTEAFF. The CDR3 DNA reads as TGCGCCAGCAGCCAAGGCAGGGGGCGAGATGGCACTGAAGCTTTCTTT.

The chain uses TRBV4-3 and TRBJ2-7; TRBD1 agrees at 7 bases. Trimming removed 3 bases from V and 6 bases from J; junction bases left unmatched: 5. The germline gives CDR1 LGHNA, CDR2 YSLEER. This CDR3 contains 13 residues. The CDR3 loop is CASSQTTGSEQYF. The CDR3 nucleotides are TGCGCCAGCAGCCAGACGACAGGGAGCGAGCAGTACTTC.

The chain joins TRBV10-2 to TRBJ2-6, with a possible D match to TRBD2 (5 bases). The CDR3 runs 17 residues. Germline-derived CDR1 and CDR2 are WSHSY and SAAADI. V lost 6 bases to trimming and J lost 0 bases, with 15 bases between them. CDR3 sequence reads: CASRGEGSVSGANVLTF. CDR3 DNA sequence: TGCGCCAGCAGGGGAGAGGGTAGCGTCTCTGGGGCCAACGTCCTGACTTTC.

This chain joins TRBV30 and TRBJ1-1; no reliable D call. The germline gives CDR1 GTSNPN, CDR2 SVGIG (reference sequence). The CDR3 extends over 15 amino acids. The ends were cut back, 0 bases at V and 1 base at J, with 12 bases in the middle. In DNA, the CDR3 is TGTGCCTGGAGTGTATTAGGGTTGGGGAACACTGAAGCTTTCTTT. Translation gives CAWSVLGLGNTEAFF.

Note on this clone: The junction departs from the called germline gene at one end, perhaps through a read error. CDR3 DNA: TGTGCCAGCAGCCTAGCCGGTGGTTACGAGCAGTACTTC. This gives the protein CASSLAGGYEQYF. The chain is built from TRBV7-8 and TRBJ2-7; weak D call: TRBD2 (5 bases). Germline V CDR1 and CDR2: SGHVS, FQNEAQ. This CDR3 comprises 13 residues.

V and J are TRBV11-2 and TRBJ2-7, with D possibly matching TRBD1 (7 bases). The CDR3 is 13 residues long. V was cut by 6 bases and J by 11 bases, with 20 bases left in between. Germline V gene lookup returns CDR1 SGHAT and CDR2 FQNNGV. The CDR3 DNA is TGTGCCAGCAGTACACAGGGGCCCGGGAGCGAGTACTTC. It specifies CASSTQGPGSEYF.

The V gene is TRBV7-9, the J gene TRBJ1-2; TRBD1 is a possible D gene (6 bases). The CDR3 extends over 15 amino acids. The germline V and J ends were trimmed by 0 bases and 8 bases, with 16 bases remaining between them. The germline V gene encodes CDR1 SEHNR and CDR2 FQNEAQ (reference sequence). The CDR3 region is CASSLAAGGAEGYTF. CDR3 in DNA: TGTGCCAGCAGCTTAGCTGCCGGGGGCGCGGAGGGCTACACCTTC.

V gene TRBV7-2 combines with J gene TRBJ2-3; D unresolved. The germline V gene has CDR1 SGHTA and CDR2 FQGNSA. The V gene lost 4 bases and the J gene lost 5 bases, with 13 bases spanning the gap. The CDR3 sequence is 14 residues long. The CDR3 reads CASSSALGRDTQYF. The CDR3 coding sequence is TGTGCCAGCAGCTCCGCCCTAGGGCGAGATACGCAGTATTTT.

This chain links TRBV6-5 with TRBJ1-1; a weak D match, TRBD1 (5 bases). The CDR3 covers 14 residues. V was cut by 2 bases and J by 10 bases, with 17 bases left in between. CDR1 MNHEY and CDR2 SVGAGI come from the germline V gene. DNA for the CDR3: TGTGCCAGCAGTTACGACCGGGACGATTTTGTAGCTTTCTTT. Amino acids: CASSYDRDDFVAFF.

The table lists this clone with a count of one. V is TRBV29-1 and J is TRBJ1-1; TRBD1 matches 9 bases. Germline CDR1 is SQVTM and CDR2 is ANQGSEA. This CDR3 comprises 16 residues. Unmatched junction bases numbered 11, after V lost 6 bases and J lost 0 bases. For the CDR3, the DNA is TGCAGCGTGGACACCGGGACAGGGAAAATGAACACTGAAGCTTTCTTT. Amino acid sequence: CSVDTGTGKMNTEAFF.

CDR3 loop: CASSLGQGEQYF. The CDR3 DNA is TGTGCCAGCAGCTTGGGACAGGGCGAGCAGTACTTC. The chain employs TRBV11-2 and TRBJ2-7; TRBD1 agrees at 9 bases. The CDR3 runs 12 residues. Losses at the gene ends were 3 bases for V and 6 bases for J; bases not matched to a gene: 0. The germline gives CDR1 SGHAT, CDR2 FQNNGV.

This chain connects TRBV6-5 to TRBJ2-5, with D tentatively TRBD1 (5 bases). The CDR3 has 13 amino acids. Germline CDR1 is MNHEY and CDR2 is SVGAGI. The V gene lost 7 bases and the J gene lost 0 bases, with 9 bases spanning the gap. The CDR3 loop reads CASMGPYQETQYF. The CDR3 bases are TGTGCCAGCATGGGGCCGTACCAAGAGACCCAGTACTTC.

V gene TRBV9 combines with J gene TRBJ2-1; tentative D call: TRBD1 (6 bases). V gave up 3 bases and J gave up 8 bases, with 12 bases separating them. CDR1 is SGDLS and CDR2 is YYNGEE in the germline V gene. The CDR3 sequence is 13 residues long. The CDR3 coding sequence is TGTGCCAGCAGCGCACGACAGGCTCATGAGCAGTTCTTC. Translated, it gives CASSARQAHEQFF.